The T cell receptor beta chain under discussion was sequenced for a study of T cells in Graves' hyperthyroidism and ophthalmopathy. This CDR3 comprises 13 residues. V was cut by 3 bases and J by 10 bases, with 16 bases left in between. In germline, CDR1 is SQVTM, CDR2 ANQGSEA. For Graves' hyperthyroidism to be stable, ophthalmopathy could not progress within 18 months. Hyperthyroidism had been newly diagnosed in patients aged 18 to 65, and its duration was under 2 months. Amplified regions were TCR beta CDR3 sequences from RNA transcripts. Using the HTBI primer set, a first-round RT-PCR was run on the TCR CDR3. TCRdb passed the multiplex PCR reads through MiXCR, listing each CDR3 protein once. The sample lists around 760,000 distinct CDR3 sequences; around a third were seen once.

The chain links TRBV29-1 to TRBJ2-1; possibly TRBD2 for D (5 bases). The clonotype comes from a middle-aged woman with Graves' hyperthyroidism. The sequencing input was blood. CDR3 in DNA: TGCAGCGTTGAGGGTTATGAGGGCAGGGAGCAGTTCTTC. This sequence encodes CSVEGYEGREQFF.